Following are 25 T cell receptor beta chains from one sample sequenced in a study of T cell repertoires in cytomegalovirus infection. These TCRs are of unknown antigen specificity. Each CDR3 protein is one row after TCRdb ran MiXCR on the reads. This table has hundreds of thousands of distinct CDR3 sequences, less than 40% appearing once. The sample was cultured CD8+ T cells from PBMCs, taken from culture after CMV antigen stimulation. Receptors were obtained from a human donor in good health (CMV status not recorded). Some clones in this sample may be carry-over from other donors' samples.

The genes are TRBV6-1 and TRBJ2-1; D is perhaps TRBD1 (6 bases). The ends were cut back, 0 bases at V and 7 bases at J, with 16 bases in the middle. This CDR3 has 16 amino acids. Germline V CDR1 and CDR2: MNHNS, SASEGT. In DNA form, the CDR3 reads TGTGCCAGCAGTGAAGCCCAAGGGGGTGGGTGGAATGAGCAGTTCTTC. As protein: CASSEAQGGGWNEQFF.

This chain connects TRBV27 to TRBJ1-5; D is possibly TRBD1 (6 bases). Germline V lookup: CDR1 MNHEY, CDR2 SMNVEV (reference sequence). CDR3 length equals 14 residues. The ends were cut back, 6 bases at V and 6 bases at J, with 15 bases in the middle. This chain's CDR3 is CASSRGGAVQPQHF. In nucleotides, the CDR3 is TGTGCCAGCAGCCGGGGGGGGGCTGTTCAGCCCCAGCATTTT.

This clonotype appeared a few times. The CDR3: CSALPGLEGNEQFF. The CDR3 DNA reads as TGCAGCGCCCTGCCGGGACTAGAGGGTAATGAGCAGTTCTTC. J is TRBJ2-1 and V is TRBV29-1, with 8 bases that match TRBD2. This CDR3 comprises 14 residues. V shed 7 bases, J shed 7 bases, and the junction held 12 bases outside the gene matches. Germline V gene sequence: CDR1 SQVTM, CDR2 ANQGSEA.

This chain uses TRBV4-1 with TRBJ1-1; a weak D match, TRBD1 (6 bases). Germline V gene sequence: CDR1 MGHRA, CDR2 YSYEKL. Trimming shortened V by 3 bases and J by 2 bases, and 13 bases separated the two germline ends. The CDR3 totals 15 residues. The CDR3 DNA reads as TGCGCCAGCAGCCAGCCCGGACAGCCCAACACTGAAGCTTTCTTT. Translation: CASSQPGQPNTEAFF.

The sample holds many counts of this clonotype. The CDR3 DNA is TGTGCCAGCAGTTACGGGGCAGGGTTATACACAGATACGCAGTATTTT. Its protein product is CASSYGAGLYTDTQYF. J is TRBJ2-3 and V is TRBV6-5; D may be TRBD1 (5 bases). CDR3 length equals 16 residues. Trimming pared 2 bases from V and 2 bases from J, leaving 14 bases between. Germline CDR1 MNHEY, CDR2 SVGAGI.

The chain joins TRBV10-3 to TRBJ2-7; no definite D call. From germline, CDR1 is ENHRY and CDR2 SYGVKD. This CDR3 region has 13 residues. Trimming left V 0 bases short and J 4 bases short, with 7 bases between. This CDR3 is CAISESAGYEQYV. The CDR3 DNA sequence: TGTGCCATCAGTGAGTCGGCAGGATACGAGCAGTACGTC.

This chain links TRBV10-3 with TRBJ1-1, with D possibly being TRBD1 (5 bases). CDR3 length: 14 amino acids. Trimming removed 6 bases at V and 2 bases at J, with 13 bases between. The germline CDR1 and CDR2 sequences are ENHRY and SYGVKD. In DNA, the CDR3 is TGTGCCATCAGGGACGTTGGGGCCAACACTGAAGCTTTCTTT. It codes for CAIRDVGANTEAFF.

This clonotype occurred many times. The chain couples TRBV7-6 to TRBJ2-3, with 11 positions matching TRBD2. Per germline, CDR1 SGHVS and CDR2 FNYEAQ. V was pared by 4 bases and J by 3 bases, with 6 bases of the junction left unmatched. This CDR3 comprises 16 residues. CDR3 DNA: TGTGCCAGCAGCTCTCAACTAGCGGGGGAAACAGATACGCAGTATTTT. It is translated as CASSSQLAGETDTQYF.

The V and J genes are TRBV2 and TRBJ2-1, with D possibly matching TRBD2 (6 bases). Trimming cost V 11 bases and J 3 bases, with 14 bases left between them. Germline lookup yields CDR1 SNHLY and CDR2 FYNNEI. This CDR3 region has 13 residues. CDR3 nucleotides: TGTGCCGCTGGGAGGAACGTCTACAATGAGCAGTTCTTC. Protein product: CAAGRNVYNEQFF.

The CDR3 nucleotides are TGCAGTGCTATATACCTAGGAGGGTATAGCAATCAGCCCCAGCATTTT. Translating it yields CSAIYLGGYSNQPQHF. The chain has TRBV20-1 and TRBJ1-5, with D unresolved. V was trimmed by 4 bases and J by 0 bases, leaving 16 bases between them. Germline-derived CDR1 and CDR2 are DFQATT and SNEGSKA (reference sequence). There are 16 residues in the CDR3.

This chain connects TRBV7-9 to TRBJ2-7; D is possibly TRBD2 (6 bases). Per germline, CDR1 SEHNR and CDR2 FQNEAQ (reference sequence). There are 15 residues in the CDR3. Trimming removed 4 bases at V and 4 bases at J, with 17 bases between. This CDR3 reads CASSSPSGGMYEQYF. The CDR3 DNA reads TGTGCCAGCAGCTCCCCTTCCGGGGGAATGTACGAGCAGTACTTC.

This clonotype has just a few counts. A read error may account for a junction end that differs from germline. The CDR3 region is CALGQGSFEQYF. The CDR3 DNA reads as TGTGCCTTGGGACAGGGATCCTTCGAGCAGTACTTC. V and J are TRBV5-4 and TRBJ2-7; TRBD1 matches at 9 bases. Germline-derived CDR1 and CDR2 are SGHNT and YYREEE (reference sequence). The CDR3 length is 12 residues.

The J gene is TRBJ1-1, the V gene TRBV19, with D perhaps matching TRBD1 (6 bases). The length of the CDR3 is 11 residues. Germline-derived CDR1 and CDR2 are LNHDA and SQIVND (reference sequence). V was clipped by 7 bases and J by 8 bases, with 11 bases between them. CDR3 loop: CASNSGDEAFF. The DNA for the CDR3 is TGTGCCAGTAATTCAGGGGACGAAGCTTTCTTT.

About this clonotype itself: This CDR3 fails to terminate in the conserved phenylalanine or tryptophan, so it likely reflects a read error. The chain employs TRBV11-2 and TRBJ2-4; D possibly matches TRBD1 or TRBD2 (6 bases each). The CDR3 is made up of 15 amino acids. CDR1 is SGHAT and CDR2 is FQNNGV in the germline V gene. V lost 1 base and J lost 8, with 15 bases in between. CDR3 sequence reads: CASSLVGGPGDIQYY. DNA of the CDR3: TGTGCCAGCAGCTTAGTAGGGGGACCGGGGGACATTCAGTACTAC.

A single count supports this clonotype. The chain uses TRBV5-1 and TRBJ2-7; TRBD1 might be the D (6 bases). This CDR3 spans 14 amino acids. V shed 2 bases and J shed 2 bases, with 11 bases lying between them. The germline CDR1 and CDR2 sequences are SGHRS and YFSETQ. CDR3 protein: CASSFGQFPYEQYF. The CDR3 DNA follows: TGCGCCAGCAGCTTCGGACAGTTCCCCTACGAGCAGTACTTC.

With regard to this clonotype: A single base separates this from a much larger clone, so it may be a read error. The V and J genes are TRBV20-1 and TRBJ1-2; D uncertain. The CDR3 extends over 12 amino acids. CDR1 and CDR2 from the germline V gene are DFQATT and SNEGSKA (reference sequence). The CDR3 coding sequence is TGCAGTGCTAGGGGTCAGATCTTCGGGAGGATCTTC. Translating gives CSARGQIFGRIF.

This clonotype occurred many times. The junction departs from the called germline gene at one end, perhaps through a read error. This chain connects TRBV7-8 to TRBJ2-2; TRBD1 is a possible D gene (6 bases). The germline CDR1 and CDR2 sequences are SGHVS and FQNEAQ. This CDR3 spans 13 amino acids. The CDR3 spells CASSLARGGELFF. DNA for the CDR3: TGTGCCAGCAGCCTAGCCAGGGGCGGGGAGCTGTTTTTT.

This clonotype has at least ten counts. The CDR3 is CASSESLGGASNEQFF. The DNA of the CDR3 is TGTGCCAGCAGTGAATCCCTAGGAGGTGCCTCCAATGAGCAGTTCTTC. The chain employs TRBV6-1 and TRBJ2-1; TRBD2 is a possible D gene (5 bases). V lost 2 bases, J lost 6 bases, and 17 bases lay in between. The CDR3 spans 16 residues. The germline V gene encodes CDR1 MNHNS and CDR2 SASEGT.

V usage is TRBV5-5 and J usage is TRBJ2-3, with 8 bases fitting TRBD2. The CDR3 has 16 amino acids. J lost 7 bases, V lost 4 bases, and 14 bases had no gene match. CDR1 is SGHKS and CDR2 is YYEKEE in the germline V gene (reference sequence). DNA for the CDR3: TGTGCCAGCAGCACCCAAAGCGGACTAGCCCAGTATACGCAGTATTTT. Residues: CASSTQSGLAQYTQYF.

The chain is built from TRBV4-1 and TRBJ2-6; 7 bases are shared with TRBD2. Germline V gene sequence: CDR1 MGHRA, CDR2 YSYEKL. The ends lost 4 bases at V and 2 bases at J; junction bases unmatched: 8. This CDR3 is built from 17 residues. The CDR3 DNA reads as TGCGCCAGCAGCCCTAGGGAGGGTGTCACTGGGGCCAACGTCCTGACTTTC. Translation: CASSPREGVTGANVLTF.

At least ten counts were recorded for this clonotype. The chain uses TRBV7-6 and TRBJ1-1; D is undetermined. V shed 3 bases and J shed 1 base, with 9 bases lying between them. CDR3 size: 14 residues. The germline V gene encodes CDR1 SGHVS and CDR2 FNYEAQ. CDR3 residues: CASSLEWRNTEAFF. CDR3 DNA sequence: TGTGCCAGCAGCTTGGAATGGAGGAACACTGAAGCTTTCTTT.

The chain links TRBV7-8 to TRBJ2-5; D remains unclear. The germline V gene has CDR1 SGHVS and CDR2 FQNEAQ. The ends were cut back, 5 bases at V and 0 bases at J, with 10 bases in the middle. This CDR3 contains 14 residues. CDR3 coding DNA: TGTGCCAGCAGCGGACCGCCGTACCAAGAGACCCAGTACTTC. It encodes CASSGPPYQETQYF.

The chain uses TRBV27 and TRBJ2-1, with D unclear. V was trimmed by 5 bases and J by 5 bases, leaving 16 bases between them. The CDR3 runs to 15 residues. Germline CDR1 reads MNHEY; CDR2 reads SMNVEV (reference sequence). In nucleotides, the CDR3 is TGTGCCAGCAGTCGGATCGGGCCCCAAAACAATGAGCAGTTCTTC. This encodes CASSRIGPQNNEQFF.

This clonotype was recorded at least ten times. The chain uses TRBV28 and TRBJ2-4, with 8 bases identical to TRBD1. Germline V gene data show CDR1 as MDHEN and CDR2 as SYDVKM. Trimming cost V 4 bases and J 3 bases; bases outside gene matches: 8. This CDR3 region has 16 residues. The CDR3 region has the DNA TGTGCCAGCAGTTCCTTGGACAGGGTCTTCAAAAACATTCAGTACTTC. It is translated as CASSSLDRVFKNIQYF.

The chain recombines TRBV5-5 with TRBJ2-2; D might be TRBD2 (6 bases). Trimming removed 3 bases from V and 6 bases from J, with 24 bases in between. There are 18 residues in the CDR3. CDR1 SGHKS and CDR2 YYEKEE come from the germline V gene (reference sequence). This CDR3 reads CASSSLGTFIRTAGELFF. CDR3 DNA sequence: TGTGCCAGCAGCTCGTTGGGGACTTTTATCCGAACGGCCGGGGAGCTGTTTTTT.